The entry below describes one TCR beta chain. The antigen remains unidentified. The source of the sample is a study of T cell responses to AZD1222 COVID-19 vaccine. Study overall: Pooled samples include second doses given at about 4 or 12 weeks.

The protocol was immunoSEQ multiplex PCR, while the TCRdb copy is restricted to in-frame clones and leaves out a portion. Of 130,000 to 150,000 clones listed, 90% to 95% are singletons. Study-wide findings and caveats: Repertoires in all cases were sampled only once the peak T cell response had passed. Spike-specific TCR repertoires showed rising breadth and depth after two AZD1222 doses.

V was clipped by 3 bases and J by 4 bases, with 10 bases between them. This CDR3 region has 13 residues. CDR1 and CDR2 (germline): SGHTA, FQGNSA. The sequencing here drew on peripheral blood, taken on day 0 of AZD1222 vaccination. The TCR comes from an adult in good health. This chain uses TRBV7-2 with TRBJ2-7; D is perhaps TRBD2 (5 bases). The CDR3 reads CASSFGLRYEQYF. In DNA, the CDR3 is TGTGCCAGCAGCTTCGGACTGAGGTACGAGCAGTACTTC.